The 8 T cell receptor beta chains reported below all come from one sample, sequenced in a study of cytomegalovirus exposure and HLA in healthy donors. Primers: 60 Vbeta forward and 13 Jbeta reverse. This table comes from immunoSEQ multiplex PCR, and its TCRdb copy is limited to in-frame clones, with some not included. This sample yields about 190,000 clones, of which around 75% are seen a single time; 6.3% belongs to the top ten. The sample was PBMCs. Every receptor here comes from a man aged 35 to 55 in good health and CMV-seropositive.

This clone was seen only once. The CDR3 coding sequence is TGTGCCAGCAGGGTGACTAGCGGGGGGGCCGGGGAGACCCAGTACTTC. Encoded protein: CASRVTSGGAGETQYF. This chain uses TRBV2 with TRBJ2-5, with 14 nucleotides matching TRBD2. Trimming at V came to 6 bases and at J to 5 bases, leaving 8 bases not matched to a gene. CDR1 and CDR2 from the germline V gene are SNHLY and FYNNEI. The CDR3 loop spans 16 amino acids. The full variable domain, with the rest looked up from reference TRBV2 and TRBJ2-5, is EPEVTQTPSHQVTQMGQEVILRCVPISNHLYFYWYRQILGQKVEFLVSFYNNEISEKSEIFDDQFSVERPDGSNFTLKIRSTKLEDSAMYFCASRVTSGGAGETQYFGPGTRLLVL.

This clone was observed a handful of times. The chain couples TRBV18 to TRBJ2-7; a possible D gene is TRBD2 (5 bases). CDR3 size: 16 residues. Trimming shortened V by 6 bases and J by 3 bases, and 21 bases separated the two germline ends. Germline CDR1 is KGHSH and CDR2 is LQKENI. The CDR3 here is CASSAGGTLEVYEQYF. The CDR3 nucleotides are TGTGCCAGCTCCGCTGGAGGAACCTTAGAGGTCTACGAGCAGTACTTC.

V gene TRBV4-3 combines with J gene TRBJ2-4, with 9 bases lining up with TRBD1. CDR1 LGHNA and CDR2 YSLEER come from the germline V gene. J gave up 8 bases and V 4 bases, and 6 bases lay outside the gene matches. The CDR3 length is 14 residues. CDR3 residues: CASSRGQGKDIQYF. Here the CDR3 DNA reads TGCGCCAGCAGCCGAGGACAGGGGAAAGACATTCAGTACTTC.

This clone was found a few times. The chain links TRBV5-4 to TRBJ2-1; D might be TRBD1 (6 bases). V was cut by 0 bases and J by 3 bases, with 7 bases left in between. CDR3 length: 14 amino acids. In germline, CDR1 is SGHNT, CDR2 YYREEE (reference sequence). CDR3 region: CASSLAGVYNEQFF. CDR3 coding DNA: TGTGCCAGCAGCTTGGCAGGGGTCTACAATGAGCAGTTCTTC.

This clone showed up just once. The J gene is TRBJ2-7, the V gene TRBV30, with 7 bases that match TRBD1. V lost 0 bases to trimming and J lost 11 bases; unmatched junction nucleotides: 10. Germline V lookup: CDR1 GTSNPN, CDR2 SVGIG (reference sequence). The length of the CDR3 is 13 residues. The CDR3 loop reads CAWSVVPQGVKYF. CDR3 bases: TGTGCCTGGAGTGTTGTACCCCAGGGGGTGAAGTACTTC.

The CDR3 bases are TGTGCCACCAGCAGAGGGGGGCTAGATACGCAGTATTTT. Protein sequence: CATSRGGLDTQYF. V usage is TRBV15 and J usage is TRBJ2-3; TRBD1 is a possible D gene (6 bases). Germline CDR1 is LNHNV and CDR2 is YYDKDF (reference sequence). V was trimmed by 1 base and J by 5 bases, leaving 7 bases between them. CDR3 length: 13 amino acids.

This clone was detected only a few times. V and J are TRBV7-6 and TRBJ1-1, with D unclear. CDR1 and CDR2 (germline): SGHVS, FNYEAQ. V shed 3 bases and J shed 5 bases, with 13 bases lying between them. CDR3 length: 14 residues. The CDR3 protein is CASSFNEGSTEAFF. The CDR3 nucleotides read TGTGCCAGCAGCTTCAATGAGGGCAGTACTGAAGCTTTCTTT.

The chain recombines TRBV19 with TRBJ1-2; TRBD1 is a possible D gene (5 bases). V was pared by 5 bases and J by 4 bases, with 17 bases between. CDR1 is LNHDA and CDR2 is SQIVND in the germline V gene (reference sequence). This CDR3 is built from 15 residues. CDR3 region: CASSLGLTPSYGYTF. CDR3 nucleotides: TGTGCCAGTAGTTTGGGACTGACACCCAGCTATGGCTACACCTTC.